These 4 T cell receptor beta chains originate from one sample sequenced in a study of T cell repertoires in cytomegalovirus infection (dated by TCRdb to between 2017 and 2020). This sample's treatment or condition label indicates: in vitro stimulation with specific CMV peptide epitopes to enrich CMV-specific T cells. Their specific antigens are unknown. The reads were generated on an Illumina HiSeq 1500. In-frame beta chains were kept once TCRdb had trimmed the public reads at Q25 with fastp and called clones with MiXCR. When rows share a CDR3 protein, they turn into one entry using the most common DNA and genes. Within this sample are around 710,000 distinct CDR3 sequences, with about 29% of them counted one time only. The top ten hold roughly 13% of the sample. The sequencing here drew on cultured CD8+ T cells from PBMCs, taken from culture after CMV antigen stimulation. The origin of the receptors is a human donor in good health (CMV status not recorded). Some clones in this sample may be carry-over from other donors' samples.

There are many counts of this clonotype. J is TRBJ2-5 and V is TRBV7-6; 10 bases align to TRBD2. Trimming cost V 6 bases and J 2 bases; bases outside gene matches: 9. The germline gives CDR1 SGHVS, CDR2 FNYEAQ. This CDR3 comprises 16 residues. CDR3 region: CASRLELAGSQETQYF. CDR3 nucleotides: TGTGCCAGCAGGCTCGAACTAGCGGGGTCTCAAGAGACCCAGTACTTC.

The chain uses TRBV20-1 and TRBJ1-5; D possibly corresponds to TRBD1 (5 bases). Trimming shortened V by 0 bases and J by 0 bases, and 9 bases separated the two germline ends. The germline CDR1 and CDR2 sequences are DFQATT and SNEGSKA (reference sequence). The CDR3 runs 15 residues. CDR3 amino acids: CSARDGTYSNQPQHF. CDR3 in DNA: TGCAGTGCTAGAGACGGGACCTATAGCAATCAGCCCCAGCATTTT.

This clonotype was observed at least ten times. The rearrangement links TRBV7-9 to TRBJ1-2, with D possibly being TRBD1 (5 bases). The CDR3 loop spans 12 amino acids. V gave up 1 base and J gave up 5 bases, with 5 bases separating them. Germline CDR1 and CDR2: SEHNR and FQNEAQ (reference sequence). The CDR3: CASSLEGYGYTF. The CDR3 coding sequence is TGTGCCAGCAGCTTAGAGGGGTATGGCTACACCTTC.

The rearrangement uses TRBV6-1 and TRBJ1-1, with 7 bases lining up with TRBD1. This CDR3 contains 17 residues. V trimming: 5 bases; J trimming: 6 bases; junction bases outside the gene matches: 18. The germline V gene has CDR1 MNHNS and CDR2 SASEGT. CDR3 coding DNA: TGTGCCAGCAGTCCCCCCCGGAAGAGGGGGCCGGGGGCTGAAGCTTTCTTT. This sequence encodes CASSPPRKRGPGAEAFF.